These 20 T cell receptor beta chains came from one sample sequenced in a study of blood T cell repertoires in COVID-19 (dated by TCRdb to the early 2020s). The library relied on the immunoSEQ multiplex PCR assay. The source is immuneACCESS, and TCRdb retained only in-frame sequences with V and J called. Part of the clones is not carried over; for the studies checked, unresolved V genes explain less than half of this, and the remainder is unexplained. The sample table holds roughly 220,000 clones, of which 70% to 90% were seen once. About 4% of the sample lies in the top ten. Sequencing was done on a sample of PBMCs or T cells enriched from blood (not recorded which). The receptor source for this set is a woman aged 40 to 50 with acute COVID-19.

The CDR3 nucleotides are TGTGCCAGCAGCCCCCAAATCGGACAGGGGAACACTGAAGCTTTCTTT. This gives the protein CASSPQIGQGNTEAFF. The chain employs TRBV3-1 (or the pseudogene TRBV3-2) and TRBJ1-1; 8 bases are shared with TRBD1. From germline, CDR1 is LGHDT and CDR2 YNNKEL (reference sequence). This CDR3 is 16 amino acids long. V lost 4 bases and J lost 1; bases outside the gene matches: 8.

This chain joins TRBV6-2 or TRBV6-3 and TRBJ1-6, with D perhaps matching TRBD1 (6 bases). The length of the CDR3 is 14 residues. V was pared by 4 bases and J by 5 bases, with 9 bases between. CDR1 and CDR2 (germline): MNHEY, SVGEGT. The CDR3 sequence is CASSLGQHNSPLHF. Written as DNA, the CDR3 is TGTGCCAGCAGTTTAGGACAGCATAATTCACCCCTCCACTTT.

CDR3: CASSVGKGDSYGYTF. The CDR3 DNA sequence: TGTGCCAGCAGCGTAGGGAAAGGGGATAGCTATGGCTACACCTTC. The chain uses TRBV9 and TRBJ1-2; the D gene is possibly TRBD1 (5 bases). V lost 0 bases, J lost 4 bases, and 13 bases lay in between. This CDR3 has 15 residues. The germline V gene has CDR1 SGDLS and CDR2 YYNGEE.

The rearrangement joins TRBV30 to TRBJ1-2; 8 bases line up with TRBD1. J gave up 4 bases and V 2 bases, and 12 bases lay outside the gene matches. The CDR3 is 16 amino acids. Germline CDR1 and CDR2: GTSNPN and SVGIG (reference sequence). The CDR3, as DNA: TGTGCCTGGAGTACCATCAAAGGACAGGGTTCCTATGGCTACACCTTC. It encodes CAWSTIKGQGSYGYTF.

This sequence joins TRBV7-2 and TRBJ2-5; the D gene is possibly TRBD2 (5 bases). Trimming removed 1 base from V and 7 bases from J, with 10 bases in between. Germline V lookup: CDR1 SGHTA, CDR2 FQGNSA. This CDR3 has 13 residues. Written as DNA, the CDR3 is TGTGCCAGCAGCTTAGGTTTAGAGGGGACCCAGTACTTC. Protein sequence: CASSLGLEGTQYF. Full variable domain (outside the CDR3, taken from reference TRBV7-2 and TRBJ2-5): GAGVSQSPSNKVTEKGKDVELRCDPISGHTALYWYRQSLGQGLEFLIYFQGNSAPDKSGLPSDRFSAERTGGSVSTLTIQRTQQEDSAVYLCASSLGLEGTQYFGPGTRLLVL.

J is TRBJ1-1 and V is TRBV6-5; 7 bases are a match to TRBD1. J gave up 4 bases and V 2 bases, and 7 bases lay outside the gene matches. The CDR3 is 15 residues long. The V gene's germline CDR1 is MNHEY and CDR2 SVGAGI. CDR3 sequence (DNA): TGTGCCAGCAGTTACGCGACAGGGAGGAGCACTGAAGCTTTCTTT. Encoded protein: CASSYATGRSTEAFF.

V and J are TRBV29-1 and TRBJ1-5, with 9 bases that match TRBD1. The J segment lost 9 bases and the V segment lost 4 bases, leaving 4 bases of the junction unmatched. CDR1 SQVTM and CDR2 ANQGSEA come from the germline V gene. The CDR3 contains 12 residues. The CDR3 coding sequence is TGCAGCGTTGGACAGGGGGATGGGCCCCAGCATTTT. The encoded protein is CSVGQGDGPQHF.

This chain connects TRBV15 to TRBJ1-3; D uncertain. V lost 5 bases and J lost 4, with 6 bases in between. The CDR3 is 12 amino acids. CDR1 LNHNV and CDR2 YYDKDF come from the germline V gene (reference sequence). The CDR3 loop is CATSQSGNTIYF. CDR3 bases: TGTGCCACCAGCCAATCCGGAAACACCATATATTTT.

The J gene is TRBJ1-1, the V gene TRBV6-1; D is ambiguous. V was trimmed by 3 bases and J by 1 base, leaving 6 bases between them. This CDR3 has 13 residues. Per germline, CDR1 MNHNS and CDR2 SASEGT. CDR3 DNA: TGTGCCAGCAGTGACGCGGGGAACACTGAAGCTTTCTTT. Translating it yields CASSDAGNTEAFF.

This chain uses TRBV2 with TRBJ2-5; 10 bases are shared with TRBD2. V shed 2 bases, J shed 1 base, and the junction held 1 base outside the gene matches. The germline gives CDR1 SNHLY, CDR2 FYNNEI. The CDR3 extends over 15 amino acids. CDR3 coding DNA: TGTGCCAGCAGTGAAACTAGCGGGACCCAAGAGACCCAGTACTTC. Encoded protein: CASSETSGTQETQYF.

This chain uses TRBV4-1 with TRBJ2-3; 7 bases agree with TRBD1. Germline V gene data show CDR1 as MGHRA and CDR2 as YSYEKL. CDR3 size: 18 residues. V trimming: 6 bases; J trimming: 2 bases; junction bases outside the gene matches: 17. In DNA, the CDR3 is TGCGCCAGCAGGATAACTAGGGACAGAGGGGCCTTCACAGATACGCAGTATTTT. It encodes CASRITRDRGAFTDTQYF.

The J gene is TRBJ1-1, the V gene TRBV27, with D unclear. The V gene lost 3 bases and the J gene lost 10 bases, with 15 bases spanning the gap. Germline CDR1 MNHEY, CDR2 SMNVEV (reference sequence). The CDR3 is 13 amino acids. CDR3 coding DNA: TGTGCCAGCAGTTTGACGGAGACTACACGAGCTTTCTTT. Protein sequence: CASSLTETTRAFF.

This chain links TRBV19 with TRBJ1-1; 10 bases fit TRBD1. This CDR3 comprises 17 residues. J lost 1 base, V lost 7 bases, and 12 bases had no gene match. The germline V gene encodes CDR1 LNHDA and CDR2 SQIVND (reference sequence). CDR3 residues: CASTKTGGFLGNTEAFF. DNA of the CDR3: TGTGCCAGTACCAAGACAGGGGGCTTCCTCGGGAACACTGAAGCTTTCTTT.

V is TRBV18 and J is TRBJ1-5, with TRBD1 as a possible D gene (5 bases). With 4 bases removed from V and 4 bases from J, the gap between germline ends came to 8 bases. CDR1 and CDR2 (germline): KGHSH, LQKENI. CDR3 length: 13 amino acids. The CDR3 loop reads CASSLRGNQPQHF. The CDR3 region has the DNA TGTGCCAGCTCACTACGGGGGAATCAGCCCCAGCATTTT.

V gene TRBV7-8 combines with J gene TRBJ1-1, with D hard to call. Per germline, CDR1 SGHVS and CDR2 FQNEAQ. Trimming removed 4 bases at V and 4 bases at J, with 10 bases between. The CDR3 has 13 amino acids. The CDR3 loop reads CASSSRRGTEAFF. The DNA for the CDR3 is TGTGCCAGCAGCTCTAGGCGGGGCACTGAAGCTTTCTTT.

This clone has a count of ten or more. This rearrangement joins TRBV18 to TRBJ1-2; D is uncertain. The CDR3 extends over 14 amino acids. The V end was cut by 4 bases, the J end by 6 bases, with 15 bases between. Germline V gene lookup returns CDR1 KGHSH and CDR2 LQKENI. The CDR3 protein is CASSLSDGGDGYTF. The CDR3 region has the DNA TGTGCCAGCTCACTCTCCGACGGAGGCGATGGCTACACCTTC.

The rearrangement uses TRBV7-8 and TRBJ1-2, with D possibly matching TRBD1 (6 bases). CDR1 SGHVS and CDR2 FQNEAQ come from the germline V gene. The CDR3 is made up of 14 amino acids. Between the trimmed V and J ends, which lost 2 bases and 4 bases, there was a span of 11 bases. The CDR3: CASSLSRTAYGYTF. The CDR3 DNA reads TGTGCCAGCAGCTTATCTAGGACAGCCTATGGCTACACCTTC. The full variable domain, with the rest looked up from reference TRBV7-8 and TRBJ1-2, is GAGVSQSPRYKVAKRGQDVALRCDPISGHVSLFWYQQALGQGPEFLTYFQNEAQLDKSGLPSDRFFAERPEGSVSTLKIQRTQQEDSAVYLCASSLSRTAYGYTFGSGTRLTVV.

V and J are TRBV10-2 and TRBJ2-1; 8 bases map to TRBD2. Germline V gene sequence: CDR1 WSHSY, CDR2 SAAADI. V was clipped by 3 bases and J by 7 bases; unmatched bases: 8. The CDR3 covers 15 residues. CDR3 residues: CASSDTGLGLNEQFF. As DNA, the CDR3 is TGCGCCAGCAGTGATACGGGACTAGGCCTAAATGAGCAGTTCTTC.

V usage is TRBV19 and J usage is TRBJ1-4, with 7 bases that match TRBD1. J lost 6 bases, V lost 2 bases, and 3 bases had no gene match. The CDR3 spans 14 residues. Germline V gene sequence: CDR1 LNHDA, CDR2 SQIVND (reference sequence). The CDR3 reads CASSITGVDEKLFF. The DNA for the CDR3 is TGTGCCAGTAGTATAACAGGGGTAGATGAAAAACTGTTTTTT.

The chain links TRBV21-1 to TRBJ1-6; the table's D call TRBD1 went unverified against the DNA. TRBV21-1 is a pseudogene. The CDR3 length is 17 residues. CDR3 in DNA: TGTGCCAGCAGCAGGACAGGGGGCTTTATAGATAATTCACCCCTCCACTTT. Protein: CASSRTGGFIDNSPLHF.